The 23 T cell receptor beta chains below all came from one sample that was sequenced in a study of vaccination effects on CD4 cells after COVID-19. The table came from immunoSEQ multiplex PCR; TCRdb's copy has only in-frame clones and leaves some out. This sample has some 70,000 clones; 70% to 80% occur once, and the top ten carry over 2%. The culture ran for approximately 10 days before CD4+ T cells were isolated. As their vaccination, participants received two doses of either BNT162b2 or mRNA-1273. The antigens these receptors bind are not known. Specimen: CD4+ T cells from PBMCs cultured without peptide, collected after COVID-19 vaccination. These receptors were taken from a human donor who received a COVID-19 vaccine.

This chain uses TRBV15 with TRBJ1-4; D not resolved. Trimming took off 0 bases at V and 5 bases at J, with 4 bases between the two ends. The CDR3 has 13 amino acids. Germline values: CDR1 LNHNV, CDR2 YYDKDF (reference sequence). The CDR3 bases are TGTGCCACCAGCAGAGATCTCAATGAAAAACTGTTTTTT. This sequence encodes CATSRDLNEKLFF.

In the case of this clone: Other DNA sequences in this sample translate to the same CDR3. The chain carries TRBV3-1 (or the pseudogene TRBV3-2) and TRBJ1-1, with unresolved D. CDR3 length equals 13 residues. Per the germline V gene, CDR1 is LGHDT and CDR2 is YNNKEL (reference sequence). V gave up 1 base and J gave up 8 bases, with 11 bases separating them. The CDR3 sequence: CASSQVSQLEAFF. The CDR3 DNA reads TGTGCCAGCAGCCAAGTTTCCCAGCTCGAAGCTTTCTTT.

This clone was seen just once. This rearrangement joins TRBV7-3 to TRBJ2-1, with D perhaps TRBD1 (6 bases). V lost 3 bases and J 2 bases, leaving 8 bases between the germline ends. CDR1 and CDR2 (germline): SGHTA, FQGTGA. CDR3 length: 14 residues. CDR3: CASSLTGTYNEQFF. The CDR3 coding sequence is TGTGCCAGCAGCTTGACAGGAACCTACAATGAGCAGTTCTTC.

In this sample, this clone turned up a few times. The V and J genes are TRBV21-1 and TRBJ1-4. TRBV21-1 is noted as a pseudogene. The CDR3 runs to 14 residues. CDR3 in amino acids: CASSKVNGKEKLFF. The CDR3 region has the DNA TGTGCCAGCAGCAAAGTAAACGGCAAAGAAAAACTGTTTTTT.

This rearrangement joins TRBV7-9 to TRBJ2-3; maybe TRBD2 (7 bases). The germline CDR1 and CDR2 sequences are SEHNR and FQNEAQ (reference sequence). V was shortened by 0 bases and J by 4 bases, with 11 bases between the two germline ends. CDR3 length equals 15 residues. The CDR3 region has the DNA TGTGCCAGCAGCTTAGCGGGGGGGCCCCCAGATACGCAGTATTTT. Its protein is CASSLAGGPPDTQYF. The whole variable domain, remainder taken from reference TRBV7-9 and TRBJ2-3, is DTGVSQNPRHKITKRGQNVTFRCDPISEHNRLYWYRQTLGQGPEFLTYFQNEAQLEKSRLLSDRFSAERPKGSFSTLEIQRTEQGDSAMYLCASSLAGGPPDTQYFGPGTRLTVL.

This clone was detected only once. This chain uses TRBV5-1 with TRBJ1-6; 7 nucleotides match TRBD1. The germline CDR1 and CDR2 sequences are SGHRS and YFSETQ. V trimming: 4 bases; J trimming: 6 bases; junction bases outside the gene matches: 10. This CDR3 contains 16 residues. The chain's CDR3 is CASSPTSTGTNSPLHF. CDR3 sequence (DNA): TGCGCCAGCAGCCCCACTTCGACAGGGACTAATTCACCCCTCCACTTT. Filled out from reference TRBV5-1 and TRBJ1-6, the complete variable domain reads KAGVTQTPRYLIKTRGQQVTLSCSPISGHRSVSWYQQTPGQGLQFLFEYFSETQRNKGNFPGRFSGRQFSNSRSEMNVSTLELGDSALYLCASSPTSTGTNSPLHFGNGTRLTVT.

The chain links TRBV5-8 to TRBJ2-3, with a tentative D call TRBD1 (5 bases). V was shortened by 7 bases and J by 0 bases, with 21 bases between the two germline ends. The CDR3 spans 17 residues. Germline V CDR1 and CDR2: SGHTS, YDEGEE. The CDR3 loop is CASPKDPGYSSTDTQYF. The CDR3, as DNA: TGTGCCAGCCCTAAAGATCCAGGGTACTCTAGCACAGATACGCAGTATTTT.

The CDR3 is CAWSGTRVRGEKLFF. CDR3 sequence (DNA): TGTGCCTGGAGTGGGACCAGGGTGCGGGGTGAAAAACTGTTTTTT. The chain carries TRBV30 and TRBJ1-4; D is possibly TRBD1 (5 bases). This CDR3 is 15 amino acids long. V gave up 1 base and J gave up 7 bases, with 16 bases separating them. Per the germline V gene, CDR1 is GTSNPN and CDR2 is SVGIG (reference sequence). The full variable domain, its missing parts supplied by reference TRBV30 and TRBJ1-4, is SQTIHQWPATLVQPVGSPLSLECTVEGTSNPNLYWYRQAAGRGLQLLFYSVGIGQISSEVPQNLSASRPQDRQFILSSKKLLLSDSGFYLCAWSGTRVRGEKLFFGSGTQLSVL.

The chain recombines TRBV7-9 with TRBJ2-3, with D possibly TRBD2 on 6 matching bases. V lost 4 bases and J 7 bases, leaving 18 bases between the germline ends. Germline V gene sequence: CDR1 SEHNR, CDR2 FQNEAQ (reference sequence). The CDR3 has 15 residues. The CDR3 DNA reads as TGTGCCAGCAGCTCCGTTGTGGGGGGTTTAAATACGCAGTATTTT. The encoded protein is CASSSVVGGLNTQYF.

This sequence joins TRBV5-1 and TRBJ2-2, with TRBD2 as a possible D gene (5 bases). CDR1 SGHRS and CDR2 YFSETQ come from the germline V gene. This CDR3 contains 14 residues. Trimming took 4 bases from V and 2 from J, leaving 9 bases between them. The CDR3 DNA is TGCGCCAGCAGCCCCAGGACTAACACCGGGGAGCTGTTTTTT. It specifies CASSPRTNTGELFF.

The rearrangement uses TRBV6-5 and TRBJ2-1; 7 nucleotides agree with TRBD1. The germline gives CDR1 MNHEY, CDR2 SVGAGI. The CDR3 length is 14 residues. The V segment lost 6 bases and the J segment 2 bases; nucleotides outside the gene matches: 4. CDR3 region: CASSPGQTYNEQFF. The DNA for the CDR3 is TGTGCCAGCAGCCCGGGACAGACCTACAATGAGCAGTTCTTC.

V and J are TRBV5-1 and TRBJ2-7; TRBD1 is a possible D gene (7 bases). The CDR3 spans 14 residues. Germline V CDR1 and CDR2: SGHRS, YFSETQ. V was trimmed by 3 bases and J by 9 bases, leaving 19 bases between them. For the CDR3, the DNA is TGCGCCAGCAGCTGGGATGACCCAGGGGGAGGGCAGTACGTC. This translates into CASSWDDPGGGQYV.

The rearrangement joins TRBV5-1 to TRBJ1-2, with no clear D. Germline-derived CDR1 and CDR2 are SGHRS and YFSETQ. This CDR3 is 15 amino acids long. Trimming shortened V by 1 base and J by 5 bases, and 15 bases separated the two germline ends. The CDR3 bases are TGCGCCAGCAGCTTGTCCCCGGGAGACCGATATGGCTACACCTTC. It specifies CASSLSPGDRYGYTF.

Written as DNA, the CDR3 is TGTGCCAGCAGCCTCAGTCCGGGCTCCGCTGAAAAACTGTTTTTT. The encoded protein is CASSLSPGSAEKLFF. V usage is TRBV9 and J usage is TRBJ1-4; no clear D. V was cut by 4 bases and J by 7 bases, with 17 bases left in between. CDR3 length: 15 amino acids. Germline V CDR1 and CDR2: SGDLS, YYNGEE. The full variable domain, completed using reference TRBV9 and TRBJ1-4, is DSGVTQTPKHLITATGQRVTLRCSPRSGDLSVYWYQQSLDQGLQFLIQYYNGEERAKGNILERFSAQQFPDLHSELNLSSLELGDSALYFCASSLSPGSAEKLFFGSGTQLSVL.

This rearrangement joins TRBV24-1 to TRBJ2-7; D perhaps matches TRBD1 (7 bases). CDR1 KGHDR and CDR2 SFDVKD come from the germline V gene. This CDR3 contains 14 residues. Trimming took 4 bases from V and 6 from J, leaving 15 bases between them. CDR3 in amino acids: CATSDLRQGGEQYV. CDR3 nucleotides: TGTGCCACCAGTGACCTTCGACAGGGAGGCGAGCAGTACGTC.

The chain joins TRBV7-8 to TRBJ2-2; the match to TRBD2 covers 10 bases. Germline V gene lookup returns CDR1 SGHVS and CDR2 FQNEAQ. This CDR3 has 16 amino acids. Losses at the gene ends were 6 bases for V and 2 bases for J; bases not matched to a gene: 6. The DNA for the CDR3 is TGTGCCAGCAGTCTCAGCGGGGGGGCAAACACCGGGGAGCTGTTTTTT. It is translated as CASSLSGGANTGELFF.

This chain joins TRBV21-1 and TRBJ2-7; the table assigns TRBD1, which was not confirmed against the DNA. TRBV21-1 is described as a pseudogene. The CDR3 runs to 13 residues. In DNA form, the CDR3 reads TGTGCCAGCAGCAAAAAGACAGGGCGTGAGCAGTACGTC. Amino acid sequence: CASSKKTGREQYV.

This clone was counted between two and nine times. The chain uses TRBV7-2 and TRBJ2-5; 8 bases match TRBD2. CDR3 length equals 15 residues. The V segment lost 8 bases and the J segment 0 bases; nucleotides outside the gene matches: 8. Germline assignment: CDR1 SGHTA and CDR2 FQGNSA. CDR3 loop: CASLSGGGYQETQYF. The CDR3 DNA reads TGTGCCAGCCTAAGCGGCGGGGGGTACCAAGAGACCCAGTACTTC.

The chain links TRBV6-5 to TRBJ1-6; D call uncertain. Trimming stripped 2 bases from V and 6 bases from J, with 14 bases between. Germline V gives CDR1 MNHEY, CDR2 SVGAGI. This CDR3 comprises 16 residues. CDR3 coding DNA: TGTGCCAGCAGTTACGGGCAAGGGCGGGGTAATTCACCCCTCCACTTT. It is translated as CASSYGQGRGNSPLHF.

The chain carries TRBV6-1 and TRBJ1-2; D is ambiguous. This CDR3 is built from 15 residues. Germline CDR1 MNHNS, CDR2 SASEGT. The V and J ends lost 2 bases and 6 bases respectively, with 16 bases between them. CDR3 nucleotides: TGTGCCAGCAGTGAATTGACGACCTATCGGGATGGCTACACCTTC. This sequence encodes CASSELTTYRDGYTF.

This sequence joins TRBV7-9 and TRBJ2-5; D is unclear. Germline-derived CDR1 and CDR2 are SEHNR and FQNEAQ (reference sequence). V dropped 2 bases and J dropped 5 bases, with 9 bases sitting between them. The CDR3 covers 13 residues. CDR3 coding DNA: TGTGCCAGCAGCTTACAGACCGGGGAGACCCAGTACTTC. Amino acids: CASSLQTGETQYF.

This chain joins TRBV24-1 and TRBJ2-5; 8 bases are shared with TRBD1. The germline CDR1 and CDR2 sequences are KGHDR and SFDVKD. Germline trimming cut 1 base from V and 2 bases from J; bases unmatched to any gene: 2. The CDR3 spans 15 residues. CDR3 loop: CATSDLQGVQETQYF. The DNA for the CDR3 is TGTGCCACCAGTGATTTACAGGGGGTACAAGAGACCCAGTACTTC.

The genes are TRBV12-3 or TRBV12-4 and TRBJ1-2; possible D gene TRBD1, 5 bases. The V end lost 3 bases, the J end lost 8 bases, and 10 bases lay between the germline ends. This CDR3 contains 12 residues. The CDR3 sequence is CASSLSRGGYTF. CDR3 coding DNA: TGTGCCAGCAGTTTGAGTAGGGGCGGCTACACCTTC.